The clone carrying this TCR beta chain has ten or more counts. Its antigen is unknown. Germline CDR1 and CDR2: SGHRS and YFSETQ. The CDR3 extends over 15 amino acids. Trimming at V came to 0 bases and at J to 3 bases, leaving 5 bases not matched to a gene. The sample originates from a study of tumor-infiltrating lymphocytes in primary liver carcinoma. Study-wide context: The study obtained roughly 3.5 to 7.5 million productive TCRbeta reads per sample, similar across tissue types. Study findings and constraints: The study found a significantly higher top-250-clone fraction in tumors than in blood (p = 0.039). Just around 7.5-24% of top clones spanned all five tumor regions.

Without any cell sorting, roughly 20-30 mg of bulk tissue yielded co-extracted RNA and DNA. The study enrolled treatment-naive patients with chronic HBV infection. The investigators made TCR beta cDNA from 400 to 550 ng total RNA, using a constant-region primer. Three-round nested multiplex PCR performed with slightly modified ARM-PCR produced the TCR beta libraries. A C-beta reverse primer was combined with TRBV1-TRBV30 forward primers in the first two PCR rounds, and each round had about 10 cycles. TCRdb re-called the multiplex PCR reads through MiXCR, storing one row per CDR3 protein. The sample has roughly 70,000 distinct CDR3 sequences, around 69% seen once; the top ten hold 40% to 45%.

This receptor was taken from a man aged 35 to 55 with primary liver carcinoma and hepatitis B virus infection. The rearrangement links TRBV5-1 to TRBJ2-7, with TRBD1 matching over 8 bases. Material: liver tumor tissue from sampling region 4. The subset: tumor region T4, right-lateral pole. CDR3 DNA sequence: TGCGCCAGCAGCTTGGAACCAGGGGGCGGCTACGAGCAGTACTTC. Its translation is CASSLEPGGGYEQYF. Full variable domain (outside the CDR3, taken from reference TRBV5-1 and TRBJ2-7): KAGVTQTPRYLIKTRGQQVTLSCSPISGHRSVSWYQQTPGQGLQFLFEYFSETQRNKGNFPGRFSGRQFSNSRSEMNVSTLELGDSALYLCASSLEPGGGYEQYFGPGTRLTVT.